Presented here are 3 T cell receptor beta chains from one specimen sequenced in a study of blood T cell repertoires in COVID-19. Sequenced by immunoSEQ multiplex PCR; TCRdb stores in-frame clones only, minus some. Of around 280,000 clones in the sample, roughly 89% were seen once. The sequencing sample was made of PBMCs or T cells enriched from blood (not recorded which). These receptors were obtained from a woman in her late teens or twenties with acute COVID-19.

This chain joins TRBV5-4 and TRBJ2-1; 9 bases line up with TRBD2. V lost 3 bases and J lost 4; bases outside the gene matches: 5. Germline V CDR1 and CDR2: SGHNT, YYREEE (reference sequence). The length of the CDR3 is 15 residues. The CDR3 bases are TGTGCCAGCAGCTCCGGGACTAGCCAATACAATGAGCAGTTCTTC. Its protein product is CASSSGTSQYNEQFF.

The V gene is TRBV12-3 or TRBV12-4, the J gene TRBJ2-7; the D is unclear. This CDR3 has 11 residues. Trimming cost V 5 bases and J 7 bases, with 9 bases left between them. The DNA for the CDR3 is TGTGCCAGCAGTCCCGGTTGGGAGCAGTACTTC. It codes for CASSPGWEQYF.

The rearrangement links TRBV2 to TRBJ2-1, with 8 bases that match TRBD2. Germline-derived CDR1 and CDR2 are SNHLY and FYNNEI. The CDR3 has 16 residues. V shed 0 bases and J 6 bases; nucleotides not matched to a gene: 7. The CDR3 DNA reads TGTGCCAGCAGTGAAGCGGCTAGCGGGTTAGGCAATGAGCAGTTCTTC. Amino acid sequence: CASSEAASGLGNEQFF. Using reference TRBV2 and TRBJ2-1 for the parts outside the CDR3, the full variable domain is EPEVTQTPSHQVTQMGQEVILRCVPISNHLYFYWYRQILGQKVEFLVSFYNNEISEKSEIFDDQFSVERPDGSNFTLKIRSTKLEDSAMYFCASSEAASGLGNEQFFGPGTRLTVL.